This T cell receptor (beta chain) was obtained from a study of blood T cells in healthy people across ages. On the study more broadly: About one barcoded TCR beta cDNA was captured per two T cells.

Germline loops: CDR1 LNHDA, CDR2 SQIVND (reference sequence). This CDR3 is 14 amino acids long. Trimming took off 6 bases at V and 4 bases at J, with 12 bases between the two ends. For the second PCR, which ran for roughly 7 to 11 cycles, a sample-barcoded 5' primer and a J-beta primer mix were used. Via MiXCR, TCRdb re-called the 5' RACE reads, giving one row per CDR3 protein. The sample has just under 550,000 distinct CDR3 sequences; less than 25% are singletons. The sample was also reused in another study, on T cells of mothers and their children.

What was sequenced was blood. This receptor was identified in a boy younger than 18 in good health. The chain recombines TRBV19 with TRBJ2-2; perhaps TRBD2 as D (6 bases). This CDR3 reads CASRPAGLTGELFF. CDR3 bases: TGTGCCAGTAGACCAGCGGGCCTCACCGGGGAGCTGTTTTTT.